This T cell receptor (beta chain) was documented in a study of shared clonotypes between healthy human individuals. Background on the study: Per donor, three plates held CD4 naive cells, three held CD4 memory, two held CD8 naive and one held CD8 memory.

Assay: immunoSEQ multiplex PCR; the TCRdb copy retains only in-frame clones and omits some. The sample yields more than 2,000,000 clones, 85% to 95% seen once. Turning to this clone: Its antigen is still unknown.

The investigators split CD4+ cells into a CD45RA+ naive subset and a CD45RA-negative memory subset. Regarding the study as a whole: A generally larger estimated richness was seen in naive subsets than in memory subsets. Shared clonotypes: about 4.6% naive CD4, roughly 3.8% naive CD8, about 2.2% memory CD4, roughly 0.4% memory CD8.

Sequencing was done on a sample of naive CD4+ T cells from PBMCs. Subset: CD45RA+ positively selected. The source of this sequence is a man aged 18-30 years in good health. Some clones in this sample may be carry-over from other donors' samples.

For the CDR3, the DNA is TGTGCCAGCAACCGGGGGGGGACAGATACGCAGTATTTT. It yields the protein CASNRGGTDTQYF. The V gene is TRBV2, the J gene TRBJ2-3, with 8 bases that match TRBD2. Looked up from germline, CDR1 is SNHLY and CDR2 is FYNNEI. Trimming at V came to 7 bases and at J to 3 bases, leaving 3 bases not matched to a gene. The CDR3 contains 13 residues.